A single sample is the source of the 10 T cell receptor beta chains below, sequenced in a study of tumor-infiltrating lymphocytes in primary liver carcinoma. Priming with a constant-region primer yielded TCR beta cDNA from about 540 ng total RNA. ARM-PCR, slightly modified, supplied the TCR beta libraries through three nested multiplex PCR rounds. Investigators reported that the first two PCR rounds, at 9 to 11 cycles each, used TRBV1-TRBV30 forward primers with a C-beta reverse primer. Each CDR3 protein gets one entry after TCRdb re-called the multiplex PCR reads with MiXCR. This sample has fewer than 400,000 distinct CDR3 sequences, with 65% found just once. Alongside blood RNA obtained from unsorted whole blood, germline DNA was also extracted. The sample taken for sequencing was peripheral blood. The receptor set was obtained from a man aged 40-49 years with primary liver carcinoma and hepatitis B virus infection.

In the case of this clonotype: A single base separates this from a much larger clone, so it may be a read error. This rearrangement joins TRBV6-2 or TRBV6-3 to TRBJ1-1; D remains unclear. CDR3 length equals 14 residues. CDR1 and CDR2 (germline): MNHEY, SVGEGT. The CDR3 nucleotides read TGTGCCAGCAATCCAGGCAACATGAACGCTGAAGCTTTCTTT. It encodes CASNPGNMNAEAFF.

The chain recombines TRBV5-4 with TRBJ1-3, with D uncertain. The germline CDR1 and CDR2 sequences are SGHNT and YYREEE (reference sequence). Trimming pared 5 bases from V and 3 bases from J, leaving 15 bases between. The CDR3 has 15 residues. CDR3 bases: TGTGCCAGCAGTGCCCCTGCGGGAGATGGAAACACCATATATTTT. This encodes CASSAPAGDGNTIYF.

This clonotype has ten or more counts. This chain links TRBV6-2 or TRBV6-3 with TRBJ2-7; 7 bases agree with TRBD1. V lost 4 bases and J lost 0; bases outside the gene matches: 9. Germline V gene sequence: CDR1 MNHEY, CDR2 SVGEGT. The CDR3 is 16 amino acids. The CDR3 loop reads CASSLNADRASYEQYF. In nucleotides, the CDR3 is TGTGCCAGCAGTTTAAACGCAGACAGGGCCTCCTACGAGCAGTACTTC.

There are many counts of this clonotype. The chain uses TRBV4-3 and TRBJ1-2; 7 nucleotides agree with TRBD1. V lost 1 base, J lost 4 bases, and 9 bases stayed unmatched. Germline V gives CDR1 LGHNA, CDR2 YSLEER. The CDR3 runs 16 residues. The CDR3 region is CASSQARGGGGYGYTF. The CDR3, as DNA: TGCGCCAGCAGCCAAGCTCGGGGAGGGGGCGGCTATGGCTACACCTTC.

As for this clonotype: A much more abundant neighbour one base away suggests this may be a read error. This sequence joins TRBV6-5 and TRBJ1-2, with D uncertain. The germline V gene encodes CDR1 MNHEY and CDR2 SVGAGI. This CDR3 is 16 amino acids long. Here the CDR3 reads CASSYSTLELNYDYTF. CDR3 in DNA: TGTGCCAGCAGTTACTCGACCCTAGAACTAAACTATGACTACACCTTC.

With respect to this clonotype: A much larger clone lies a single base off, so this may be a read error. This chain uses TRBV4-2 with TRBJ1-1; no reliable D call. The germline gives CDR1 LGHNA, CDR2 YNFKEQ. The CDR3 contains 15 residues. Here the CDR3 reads CASSQDLTGNSEAFF. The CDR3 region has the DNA TGTGCCAGCAGCCAAGATTTAACGGGTAACAGTGAAGCTTTCTTT.

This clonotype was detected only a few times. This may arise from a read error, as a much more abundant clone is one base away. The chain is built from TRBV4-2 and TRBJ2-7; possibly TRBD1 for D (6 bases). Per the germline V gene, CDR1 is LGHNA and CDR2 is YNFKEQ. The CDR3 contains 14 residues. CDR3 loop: CTSSPGQRSYEQYF. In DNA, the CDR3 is TGTACCAGCAGCCCGGGACAACGCTCCTACGAGCAGTACTTC.

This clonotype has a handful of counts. CDR3 sequence reads: CASSLDGTVTGELFF. CDR3 bases: TGCGCCAGCAGCTTGGATGGGACAGTGACCGGGGAGCTGTTTTTT. The chain uses TRBV5-1 and TRBJ2-2, with 7 bases matching TRBD1. This CDR3 contains 15 residues. Germline CDR1 SGHRS, CDR2 YFSETQ. V gave up 0 bases and J gave up 5 bases; unmatched junction bases: 4.

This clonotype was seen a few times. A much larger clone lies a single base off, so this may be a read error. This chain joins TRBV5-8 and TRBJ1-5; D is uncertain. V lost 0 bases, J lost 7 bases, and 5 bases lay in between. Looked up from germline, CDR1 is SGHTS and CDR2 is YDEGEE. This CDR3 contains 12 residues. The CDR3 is CASSLVRQPQHF. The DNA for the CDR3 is TGTGCCAGCAGCTTGGTGCGGCAGCCCCAGCATTTT.

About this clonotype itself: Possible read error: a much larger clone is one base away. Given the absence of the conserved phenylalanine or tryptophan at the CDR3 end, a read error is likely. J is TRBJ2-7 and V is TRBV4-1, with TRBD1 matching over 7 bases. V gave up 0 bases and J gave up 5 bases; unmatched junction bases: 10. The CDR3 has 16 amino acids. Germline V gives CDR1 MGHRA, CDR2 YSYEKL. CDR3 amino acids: CASSQEPGGSGNEQYL. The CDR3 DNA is TGCGCCAGCAGCCAAGAGCCAGGGGGAAGCGGCAACGAGCAGTACCTC.